There are many counts of the clone carrying this TCR beta chain. The sample originates from a study of T-cell memory formation after mild COVID-19. CDR3 length: 14 residues. Trimming left V 6 bases short and J 6 bases short, with 14 bases between. CDR1 is KGHDR and CDR2 is SFDVKD in the germline V gene. TCRdb reprocessed the 5' RACE reads via MiXCR and lists one record per CDR3 protein. Of about 55,000 distinct CDR3 sequences detected, 25% to 30% appear once; the ten largest clones hold roughly two fifths. V gene TRBV24-1 combines with J gene TRBJ2-1, with D tentatively TRBD1 (5 bases). The specimen sequenced was PBMCs or a T cell subset sorted from them (not recorded which). The sequence derives from a man younger than 30 who had mild COVID-19 (a few samples of this study predate the infection). Cell type and time point are not known. As DNA, the CDR3 is TGTGCCACCAGTCCGAGACAGAAATTCAATGAGCAGTTCTTC. Translation gives CATSPRQKFNEQFF.